The 17 T cell receptor beta chains below come from one sample, sequenced in a study of blood T cell repertoires in COVID-19. Method: immunoSEQ multiplex PCR; TCRdb's copy keeps in-frame clones and lacks some. This sample has around 200,000 clones, with more than 70% found just once. Sequencing was performed on peripheral blood. The receptors shown here come from a man aged 50-59 years with active or convalescent COVID-19.

The chain recombines TRBV27 with TRBJ2-5, with a tentative D call TRBD1 (5 bases). CDR1 and CDR2 from the germline V gene are MNHEY and SMNVEV (reference sequence). V was shortened by 3 bases and J by 2 bases, with 10 bases between the two germline ends. The CDR3 totals 14 residues. The CDR3 nucleotides read TGTGCCAGCAGTTTCCAGGGCATTCAAGAGACCCAGTACTTC. This gives the protein CASSFQGIQETQYF.

The rearrangement joins TRBV10-3 to TRBJ2-3; 13 bases are a match to TRBD2. The germline CDR1 and CDR2 sequences are ENHRY and SYGVKD. The trim removed 3 bases at V and 1 base at J, leaving 4 bases unmatched. The CDR3 covers 17 residues. For the CDR3, the DNA is TGTGCCATCAGTGATGGACTAGCGGGAGTGGGCACAGATACGCAGTATTTT. As protein: CAISDGLAGVGTDTQYF.

The rearrangement links TRBV11-2 to TRBJ2-1, with no clear D. This CDR3 is built from 13 residues. From germline, CDR1 is SGHAT and CDR2 FQNNGV. V lost 0 bases, J lost 10 bases, and 10 bases lay in between. The DNA of the CDR3 is TGTGCCAGCAGCTTAGAGCCCATCCGGGAGCAGTTCTTC. Translating it yields CASSLEPIREQFF.

This clone appeared a single time. The rearrangement joins TRBV28 to TRBJ2-7; D is unclear. Germline lookup yields CDR1 MDHEN and CDR2 SYDVKM. CDR3 size: 11 residues. The V end lost 2 bases, the J end lost 6 bases, and 5 bases lay between the germline ends. The CDR3 DNA sequence: TGTGCCAGCAGTTTAGTCCGCGAGCAGTACTTC. Its translation: CASSLVREQYF.

This chain joins TRBV4-3 and TRBJ1-2, with D possibly matching TRBD1 (6 bases). Germline-derived CDR1 and CDR2 are LGHNA and YSLEER. The ends were cut back, 0 bases at V and 5 bases at J, with 10 bases in the middle. This CDR3 contains 14 residues. CDR3 bases: TGCGCCAGCAGCCAAGATGGACAGTCGTATGGCTACACCTTC. Its translation is CASSQDGQSYGYTF.

The chain combines TRBV4-3 with TRBJ2-3, with D possibly TRBD2 on 7 matching bases. Germline-derived CDR1 and CDR2 are LGHNA and YSLEER. This CDR3 contains 15 residues. V was clipped by 4 bases and J by 6 bases, with 17 bases between them. The CDR3 bases are TGCGCCAGCAGCCTTACGGGGGGCCCTCAGGATACGCAGTATTTT. Translation: CASSLTGGPQDTQYF.

The rearrangement uses TRBV5-1 and TRBJ2-1; 11 nucleotides align to TRBD2. V shed 6 bases, J shed 5 bases, and the junction held 10 bases outside the gene matches. The V gene's germline CDR1 is SGHRS and CDR2 YFSETQ. The CDR3 is 16 residues long. The CDR3 loop reads CASTSRGTSGDNEQFF. CDR3 nucleotide sequence: TGCGCCAGCACCTCAAGGGGGACTAGCGGCGACAATGAGCAGTTCTTC.

The gene calls are TRBV10-3 and TRBJ1-2, with TRBD1 matching 7 bases. CDR1 is ENHRY, CDR2 SYGVKD, per germline. This CDR3 contains 15 residues. Losses at the gene ends were 3 bases for V and 7 bases for J; bases not matched to a gene: 11. The CDR3: CAISEWGQTSPGYTF. For the CDR3, the DNA is TGTGCCATCAGTGAATGGGGACAGACCTCGCCTGGCTACACCTTC.

The V call is TRBV5-1, the J call TRBJ2-1; 9 bases align to TRBD2. CDR3 length: 15 residues. With V trimmed by 5 bases and J by 4 bases, 7 bases remained unmatched. CDR1 and CDR2 (germline): SGHRS, YFSETQ. In DNA form, the CDR3 reads TGCGCCAGCAGGCCAACTAGCGGGCCATACAATGAGCAGTTCTTC. This sequence encodes CASRPTSGPYNEQFF.

This chain joins TRBV3-1 (or the pseudogene TRBV3-2) and TRBJ2-5, with 8 nucleotides matching TRBD2. Trimming at V came to 0 bases and at J to 5 bases, leaving 5 bases not matched to a gene. The germline gives CDR1 LGHDT, CDR2 YNNKEL (reference sequence). This CDR3 has 15 amino acids. CDR3 coding DNA: TGTGCCAGCAGCCAAGAAGGGCGGGAGGCGGAGACCCAGTACTTC. This codes for CASSQEGREAETQYF.

This clone came up once. The chain has TRBV28 and TRBJ2-1; D possibly corresponds to TRBD1 (5 bases). From germline, CDR1 is MDHEN and CDR2 SYDVKM. This CDR3 has 12 residues. Between the trimmed V and J ends, which lost 4 bases and 4 bases, there was a span of 5 bases. In DNA, the CDR3 is TGTGCCAGCAGTTACAGGTACAATGAGCAGTTCTTC. As protein: CASSYRYNEQFF.

This clone was observed a few times. This chain links TRBV24-1 with TRBJ1-2, with D possibly matching TRBD1 (6 bases). Deletions cut 9 bases from V and 7 bases from J, with 17 bases between. The CDR3 is 13 residues long. Germline CDR1 reads KGHDR; CDR2 reads SFDVKD. CDR3 amino acids: CATQGRGALGYTF. The CDR3, as DNA: TGTGCCACCCAGGGCCGGGGGGCGCTTGGCTACACCTTC.

The V gene is TRBV2, the J gene TRBJ2-1; no reliable D call. Germline-derived CDR1 and CDR2 are SNHLY and FYNNEI. V lost 1 base, J lost 9 bases, and 10 bases lay in between. The length of the CDR3 is 13 residues. CDR3 sequence (DNA): TGTGCCAGCAGTGAAGGAGGTAAAGGTGAGCAGTTCTTC. It codes for CASSEGGKGEQFF.

V and J are TRBV18 and TRBJ2-7; 9 bases map to TRBD2. The junction had 13 bases not matched to a gene; V was cut back by 6 bases and J by 7 bases. Germline assignment: CDR1 KGHSH and CDR2 LQKENI. This CDR3 is 15 amino acids long. CDR3 residues: CASSGASGIRSEQYF. CDR3 in DNA: TGTGCCAGCTCGGGTGCTAGCGGGATAAGGAGTGAGCAGTACTTC. The whole variable domain, filled in from reference TRBV18 and TRBJ2-7, reads NAGVMQNPRHLVRRRGQEARLRCSPMKGHSHVYWYRQLPEEGLKFMVYLQKENIIDESGMPKERFSAEFPKEGPSILRIQQVVRGDSAAYFCASSGASGIRSEQYFGPGTRLTVT.

This chain connects TRBV15 to TRBJ1-6; 7 bases align to TRBD1. There are 14 residues in the CDR3. With V trimmed by 5 bases and J by 8 bases, 6 bases remained unmatched. Germline V CDR1 and CDR2: LNHNV, YYDKDF (reference sequence). In DNA form, the CDR3 reads TGTGCCACCAGCGAAGGACAGGTGGATTCACCCCTCCACTTT. It encodes CATSEGQVDSPLHF.

This clone was picked up a small number of times. V gene TRBV5-1 combines with J gene TRBJ1-2; 7 bases align to TRBD1. The CDR3 totals 15 residues. The germline V gene has CDR1 SGHRS and CDR2 YFSETQ. With V trimmed by 2 bases and J by 5 bases, 9 bases remained unmatched. CDR3 bases: TGCGCCAGCAGCTTTTCAACTCCAGGGGGATATGGCTACACCTTC. The encoded protein is CASSFSTPGGYGYTF. The entire variable domain, with the rest obtained from reference TRBV5-1 and TRBJ1-2, is as follows: KAGVTQTPRYLIKTRGQQVTLSCSPISGHRSVSWYQQTPGQGLQFLFEYFSETQRNKGNFPGRFSGRQFSNSRSEMNVSTLELGDSALYLCASSFSTPGGYGYTFGSGTRLTVV.

This rearrangement joins TRBV24-1 to TRBJ2-2, with 11 nucleotides matching TRBD1. V trimming: 4 bases; J trimming: 9 bases; junction bases outside the gene matches: 9. This CDR3 spans 16 amino acids. Germline lookup yields CDR1 KGHDR and CDR2 SFDVKD. CDR3 sequence (DNA): TGTGCCACCAGTGACCGCGGGACAGGGGGTCCTCGGGAGCTGTTTTTT. Its protein product is CATSDRGTGGPRELFF.